These T cell receptor beta chains were read from a single sample in a study of CD8+ T cells in alopecia areata. This table comes from immunoSEQ multiplex PCR, and its TCRdb copy is limited to in-frame clones, with some not included. The top ten clones hold 0.8% to 1% of a sample with around 140,000 clones, around 51% of them seen once. The sequences come from CD4+ T cells sorted from blood, collected at week 0. The source is a human donor with alopecia areata. Each CDR3 is given with its conserved first and last residue. The D gene is left open where the match is weak. The listing skips clone size in some rows; elsewhere it reads once, few, many or a size class.

NA	NA	TRBV5-1	TRBJ2-7	CASSLAGDEQYF	TGCGCCAGCAGCTTGGCGGGCGACGAGCAGTACTTC
TRBD1	NA	TRBV7-2	TRBJ1-1	CASTDLDRDEAFF	TGTGCCAGCACCGACCTGGACAGGGATGAAGCTTTCTTT
TRBD1	NA	TRBV6-5	TRBJ2-3	CATRRQGAPDTQYF	TGTGCCACCAGAAGACAGGGGGCGCCAGATACGCAGTATTTT
NA	NA	TRBV28	TRBJ1-2	CASSLHSTGGALGGYTF	TGTGCCAGCAGCCTTCACTCGACAGGAGGGGCCCTCGGTGGCTACACCTTC
TRBD1	NA	TRBV30	TRBJ2-6	CAWSVRGGAGANVLTF	TGTGCCTGGAGTGTACGAGGGGGCGCTGGGGCCAACGTCCTGACTTTC
TRBD2	NA	TRBV2	TRBJ2-5	CASTETSAETQYF	TGTGCCAGCACGGAGACTAGCGCTGAGACCCAGTACTTC
TRBD1	NA	TRBV13	TRBJ2-1	CASSFRQGARNEQFF	TGTGCCAGCAGCTTCCGACAGGGGGCGCGCAATGAGCAGTTCTTC
TRBD2	NA	TRBV6-5	TRBJ2-4	CASSSSGSSGNIQYF	TGTGCCAGCAGCTCTAGCGGGAGTTCGGGAAACATTCAGTACTTC
TRBD2	NA	TRBV30	TRBJ2-1	CAWSPLAGKKNEQFF	TGTGCCTGGAGTCCCCTAGCGGGAAAAAAGAATGAGCAGTTCTTC
NA	NA	TRBV5-1	TRBJ2-5	CASSLDGGGETQYF	TGCGCCAGCAGCCTGGATGGGGGTGGAGAGACCCAGTACTTC
NA	few	TRBV28	TRBJ1-5	CASSEAGQPQHF	TGTGCCAGCTCGGAGGCGGGTCAGCCCCAGCATTTT
TRBD2	NA	TRBV4-1	TRBJ2-5	CASSHPSGSQETQYF	TGCGCCAGCAGCCACCCTAGCGGGAGTCAAGAGACCCAGTACTTC
NA	NA	TRBV5-1	TRBJ2-7	CASSYSGVSYEQYF	TGCGCCAGCAGCTACTCAGGGGTCTCCTACGAGCAGTACTTC
NA	few	TRBV9	TRBJ2-1	CASSPREISYNEQFF	TGTGCCAGCAGCCCCCGGGAGATCTCCTACAATGAGCAGTTCTTC
TRBD1	NA	TRBV2	TRBJ1-5	CASGRTGSNQPQHF	TGTGCCAGCGGAAGGACAGGGAGTAATCAGCCCCAGCATTTT
NA	NA	TRBV29-1	TRBJ1-2	CSVEDREVDNGYTF	TGCAGCGTTGAAGATCGTGAAGTAGACAATGGCTACACCTTC
NA	NA	TRBV7-2	TRBJ1-5	CASSLGVYQGNQPQHF	TGTGCCAGCAGCTTAGGTGTCTATCAAGGCAATCAGCCCCAGCATTTT
TRBD2	NA	TRBV27	TRBJ2-7	CASRSSGIYEQYF	TGTGCCAGCAGGTCTAGCGGGATATACGAGCAGTACTTC
TRBD2	few	TRBV7-9	TRBJ2-1	CASSLSAGVAEQFF	TGTGCCAGCAGCTTATCAGCGGGAGTCGCTGAGCAGTTCTTC
NA	few	TRBV25-1	TRBJ2-7	CASGRGTTYEQYF	TGTGCCAGCGGTAGAGGTACAACCTACGAGCAGTACTTC
NA	NA	TRBV7-2	TRBJ1-1	CASSREINLEAFF	TGTGCCAGCAGCCGGGAAATAAACCTCGAGGCTTTCTTT
NA	NA	TRBV7-2	TRBJ2-2	CASSRTAELSTGELFF	TGTGCCAGCAGTAGAACGGCGGAACTCAGCACCGGGGAGCTGTTTTTT
NA	NA	TRBV29-1	TRBJ2-1	CSVERNSYNEQFF	TGCAGCGTTGAGCGTAACTCCTACAATGAGCAGTTCTTC
NA	few	TRBV5-1	TRBJ2-2	CASSLGPPNTGELFF	TGCGCCAGCAGCTTGGGTCCCCCTAACACCGGGGAGCTGTTTTTT
NA	NA	TRBV11-1	TRBJ2-3	CASSLGAYVADTQYF	TGTGCCAGCAGCTTAGGGGCCTATGTGGCGGATACGCAGTATTTT
NA	few	TRBV20-1	TRBJ2-1	CSANNEQFF	TGCAGTGCAAACAATGAGCAGTTCTTC
NA	many	TRBV2	TRBJ2-5	CASNLQETQYF	TGTGCCAGCAACTTGCAAGAGACCCAGTACTTC
TRBD1	NA	TRBV29-1	TRBJ2-1	CSAGRQGNNEQFF	TGCAGCGCTGGGAGACAGGGGAACAATGAGCAGTTCTTC
NA	few	TRBV5-4	TRBJ1-3	CASNPAGRNTIYF	TGTGCCAGCAACCCCGCCGGCAGAAACACCATATATTTT
NA	many	TRBV2	TRBJ2-3	CASSFQIRDTQYF	TGTGCCAGCAGCTTTCAGATACGAGATACGCAGTATTTT
NA	NA	TRBV5-4	TRBJ1-1	CASSPPGLRTEAFF	TGTGCCAGCAGCCCACCAGGGTTGCGCACTGAAGCTTTCTTT
NA	NA	TRBV9	TRBJ1-1	CASSAQGRETEAFF	TGTGCCAGCAGCGCCCAGGGCCGGGAAACTGAAGCTTTCTTT
NA	NA	TRBV9	TRBJ2-5	CASSVGGHQETQYF	TGTGCCAGCAGCGTAGGGGGACACCAAGAGACCCAGTACTTC
NA	NA	TRBV9	TRBJ2-7	CASSVHGKSSYEQYF	TGTGCCAGCAGCGTACACGGGAAAAGCTCCTACGAGCAGTACTTC
NA	NA	TRBV30	TRBJ1-2	CAWDLSNYGYTF	TGTGCCTGGGACCTTTCTAACTATGGCTACACCTTC
NA	NA	TRBV5-1	TRBJ2-7	CASSLTFGEQYF	TGCGCCAGCAGCTTGACATTCGGCGAGCAGTACTTC
NA	NA	TRBV4-1	TRBJ1-2	CASSQELGADGYTF	TGCGCCAGCAGCCAAGAGTTGGGGGCCGATGGCTACACCTTC
TRBD2	few	TRBV29-1	TRBJ2-1	CSARDYAYNEQFF	TGCAGCGCCCGGGACTACGCCTACAATGAGCAGTTCTTC
NA	few	TRBV29-1	TRBJ1-5	CSVPTGSGNQPQHF	TGCAGCGTCCCGACAGGTTCAGGGAATCAGCCCCAGCATTTT
TRBD1	few	TRBV15	TRBJ2-1	CATSRQGMGEQFF	TGTGCCACCAGCCGACAGGGGATGGGCGAGCAGTTCTTC
NA	NA	TRBV6-6	TRBJ2-7	CASGEEQRRFF	TGTGCCAGCGGAGAAGAACAGCGCCGATTCTTC
TRBD1	few	TRBV28	TRBJ2-1	CASSLPLGQYNEQFF	TGTGCCAGCAGTTTACCCCTGGGACAGTACAATGAGCAGTTCTTC
TRBD2	NA	TRBV15	TRBJ2-7	CATSSDGLAGGNEQYF	TGTGCCACCAGCAGTGACGGACTAGCGGGAGGGAACGAGCAGTACTTC
TRBD2	NA	TRBV7-9	TRBJ2-1	CASSTSSGREQFF	TGTGCCAGCAGCACCTCTAGCGGGCGGGAGCAGTTCTTC
NA	few	TRBV4-2	TRBJ2-2	CASRHGQSNTGELFF	TGTGCCAGCAGACACGGACAGTCGAACACCGGGGAGCTGTTTTTT
TRBD2	few	TRBV7-2	TRBJ2-5	CASSLGAGGLRETQYF	TGTGCCAGCAGCTTAGGGGCGGGAGGATTGCGGGAGACCCAGTACTTC
TRBD1	few	TRBV29-1	TRBJ1-1	CSVDRGGTEAFF	TGCAGCGTTGACAGGGGGGGCACTGAAGCTTTCTTT
NA	NA	TRBV25-1	TRBJ1-3	CASSASTGLSGNTIYF	TGTGCCAGCAGTGCCTCTACAGGGCTCTCTGGAAACACCATATATTTT
NA	NA	TRBV7-2	TRBJ1-2	CASSLADDGHGYTF	TGTGCCAGCAGCTTAGCAGATGATGGGCATGGCTACACCTTC
NA	NA	TRBV10-3	TRBJ2-5	CAISATGETQYF	TGTGCCATCAGCGCCACCGGAGAGACCCAGTACTTC
NA	NA	TRBV5-4	TRBJ1-1	CASSMGRRNTEAFF	TGTGCCAGCAGCATGGGACGTCGCAACACTGAAGCTTTCTTT
NA	few	TRBV5-1	TRBJ2-1	CASSPASPFYNEQFF	TGCGCCAGCAGCCCAGCCTCCCCTTTTTACAATGAGCAGTTCTTC
NA	NA	TRBV2	TRBJ2-7	CASGEEVYSYEQYF	TGTGCCAGCGGGGAGGAAGTTTACTCCTACGAGCAGTACTTC
NA	NA	TRBV29-1	TRBJ1-4	CSVERIHESEKLFF	TGCAGCGTTGAAAGAATCCACGAGAGTGAAAAACTGTTTTTT
TRBD2	few	TRBV7-2	TRBJ2-1	CASSLWASGSYNEQFF	TGTGCCAGCAGCTTATGGGCTAGCGGCTCCTACAATGAGCAGTTCTTC